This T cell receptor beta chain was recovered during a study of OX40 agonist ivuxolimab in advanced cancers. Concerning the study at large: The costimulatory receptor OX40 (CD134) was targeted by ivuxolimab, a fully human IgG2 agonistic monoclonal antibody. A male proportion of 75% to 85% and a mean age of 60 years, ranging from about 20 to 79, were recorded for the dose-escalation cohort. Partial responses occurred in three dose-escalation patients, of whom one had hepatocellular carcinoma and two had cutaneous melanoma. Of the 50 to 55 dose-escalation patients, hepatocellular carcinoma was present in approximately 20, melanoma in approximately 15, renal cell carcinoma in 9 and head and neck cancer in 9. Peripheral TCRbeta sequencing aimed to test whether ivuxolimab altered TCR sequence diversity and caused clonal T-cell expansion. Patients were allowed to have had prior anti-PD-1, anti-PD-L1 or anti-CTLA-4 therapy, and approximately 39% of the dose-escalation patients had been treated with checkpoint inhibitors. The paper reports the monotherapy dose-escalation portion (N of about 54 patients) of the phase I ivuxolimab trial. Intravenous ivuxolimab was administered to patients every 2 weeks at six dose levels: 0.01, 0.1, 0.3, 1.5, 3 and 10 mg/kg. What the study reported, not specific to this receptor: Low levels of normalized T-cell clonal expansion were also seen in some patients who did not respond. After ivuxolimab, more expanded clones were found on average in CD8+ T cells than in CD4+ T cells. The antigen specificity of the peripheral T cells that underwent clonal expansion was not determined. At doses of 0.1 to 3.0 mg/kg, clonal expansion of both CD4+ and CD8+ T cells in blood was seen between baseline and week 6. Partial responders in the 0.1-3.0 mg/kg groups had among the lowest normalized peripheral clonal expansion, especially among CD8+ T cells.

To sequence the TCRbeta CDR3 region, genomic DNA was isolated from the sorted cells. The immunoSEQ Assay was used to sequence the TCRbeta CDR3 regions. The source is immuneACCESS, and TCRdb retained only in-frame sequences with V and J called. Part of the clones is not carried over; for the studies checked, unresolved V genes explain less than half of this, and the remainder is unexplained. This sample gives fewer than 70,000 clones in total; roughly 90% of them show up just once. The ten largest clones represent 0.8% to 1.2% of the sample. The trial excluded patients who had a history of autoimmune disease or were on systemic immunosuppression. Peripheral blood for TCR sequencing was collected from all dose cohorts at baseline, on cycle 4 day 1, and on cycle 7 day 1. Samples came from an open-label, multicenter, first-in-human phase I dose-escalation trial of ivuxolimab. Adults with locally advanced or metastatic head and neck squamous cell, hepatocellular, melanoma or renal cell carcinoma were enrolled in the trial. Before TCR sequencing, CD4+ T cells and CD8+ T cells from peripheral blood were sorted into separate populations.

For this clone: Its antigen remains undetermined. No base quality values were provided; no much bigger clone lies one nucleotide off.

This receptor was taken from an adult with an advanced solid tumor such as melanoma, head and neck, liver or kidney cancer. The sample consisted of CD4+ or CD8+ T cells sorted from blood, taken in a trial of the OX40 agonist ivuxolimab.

The CDR3 loop reads CASSPETGYGYTF. The DNA is TGTGCCAGCTCACCAGAGACGGGCTATGGCTACACCTTC. The V gene is TRBV18 and the J gene is TRBJ1-2; the D gene cannot be resolved reliably. V gives up 2 bases and J gives up 4 bases, and the segment between their germline ends measures 8 bases. The CDR3, from cysteine to phenylalanine, totals 13 residues. CDR3 DNA is the only sequence kept; it has 39 bases, read in frame from the first base. From a lookup of the germline V gene, CDR1 and CDR2 are KGHSH and LQKENI. With all but the CDR3 taken from the reference TRBV18 and TRBJ1-2 genes, the full variable domain is: NAGVMQNPRHLVRRRGQEARLRCSPMKGHSHVYWYRQLPEEGLKFMVYLQKENIIDESGMPKERFSAEFPKEGPSILRIQQVVRGDSAAYFCASSPETGYGYTFGSGTRLTVV.